This T cell receptor beta chain was captured in a study of shared clonotypes between healthy human individuals. To note about this clone: Its target is unknown.

The V gene's germline CDR1 is SGHRS and CDR2 YFSETQ. V lost 1 base and J lost 5, with 9 bases in between. CDR3 length equals 13 residues. For sorted subsets, roughly 210 ng DNA per replicate equaled around 28,000 T cell genomes. TCRdb's table, derived via immunoSEQ multiplex PCR, lists solely in-frame clones and lacks some. The repertoire holds roughly 2.5 million clones, just over 90% seen once, with roughly 0.13% in the top ten. Study conclusions and caveats: Donor clonotype sharing was expected to depend on sequencing depth. Blood was the only sampled material, and tissue repertoires likely differ.

This TCR was recovered from a man aged 18 to 35 in good health. This chain uses TRBV5-1 with TRBJ2-5; D is undetermined. Material for sequencing was naive CD4+ T cells sorted from blood. Stated subset: CD45RA+ positively selected. CDR3 protein: CASSLNAGETQYF. As DNA, the CDR3 is TGCGCCAGCAGCTTGAATGCCGGGGAGACCCAGTACTTC.